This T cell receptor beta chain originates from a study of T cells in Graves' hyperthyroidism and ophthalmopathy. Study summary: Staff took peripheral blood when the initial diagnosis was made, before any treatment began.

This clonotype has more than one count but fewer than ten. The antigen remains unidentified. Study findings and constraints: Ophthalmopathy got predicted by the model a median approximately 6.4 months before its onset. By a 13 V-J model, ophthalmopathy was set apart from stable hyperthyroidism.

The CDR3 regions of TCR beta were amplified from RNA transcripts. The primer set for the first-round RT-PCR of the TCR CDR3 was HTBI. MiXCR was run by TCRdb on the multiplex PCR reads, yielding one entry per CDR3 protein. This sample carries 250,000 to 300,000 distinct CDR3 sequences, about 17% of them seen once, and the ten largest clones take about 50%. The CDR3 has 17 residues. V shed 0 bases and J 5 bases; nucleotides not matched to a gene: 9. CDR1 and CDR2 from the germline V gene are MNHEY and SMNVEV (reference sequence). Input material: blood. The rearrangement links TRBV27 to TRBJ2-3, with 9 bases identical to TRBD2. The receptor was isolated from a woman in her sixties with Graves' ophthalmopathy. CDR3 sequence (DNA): TGTGCCAGCAGTTTATCGGGCGGCGGGGGGGCCGGAGATACGCAGTATTTT. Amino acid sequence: CASSLSGGGGAGDTQYF.